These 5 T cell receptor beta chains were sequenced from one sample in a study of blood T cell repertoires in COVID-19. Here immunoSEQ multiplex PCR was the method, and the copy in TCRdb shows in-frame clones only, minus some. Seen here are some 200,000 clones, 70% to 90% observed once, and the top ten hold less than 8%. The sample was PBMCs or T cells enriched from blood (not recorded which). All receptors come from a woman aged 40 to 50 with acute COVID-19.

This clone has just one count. CDR3 in DNA: TGCAGCGCCGAGCCGGGAGATACGCAGTATTTT. Its protein product is CSAEPGDTQYF. V usage is TRBV29-1 and J usage is TRBJ2-3; D gene ambiguous. Per germline, CDR1 SQVTM and CDR2 ANQGSEA. The CDR3 contains 11 residues. V lost 7 bases and J lost 5, with 10 bases in between.

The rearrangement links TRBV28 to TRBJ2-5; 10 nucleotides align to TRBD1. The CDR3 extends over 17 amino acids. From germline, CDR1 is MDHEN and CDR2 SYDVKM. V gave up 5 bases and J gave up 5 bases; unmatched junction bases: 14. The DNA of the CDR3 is TGTGCCAGCAGTCCAATAACGGGACAGGGGATACCGGAGACCCAGTACTTC. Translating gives CASSPITGQGIPETQYF.

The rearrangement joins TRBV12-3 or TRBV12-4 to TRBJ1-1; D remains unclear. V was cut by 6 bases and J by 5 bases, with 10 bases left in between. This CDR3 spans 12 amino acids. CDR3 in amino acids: CASSRRGTEAFF. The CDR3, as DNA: TGTGCCAGCAGCCGGAGAGGTACTGAAGCTTTCTTT.

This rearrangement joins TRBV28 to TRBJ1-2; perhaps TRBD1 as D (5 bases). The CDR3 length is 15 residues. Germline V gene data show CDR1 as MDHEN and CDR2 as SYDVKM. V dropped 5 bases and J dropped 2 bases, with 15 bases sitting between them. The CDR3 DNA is TGTGCCAGCAGTCCAGGGCAGTCCCCCAACTATGGCTACACCTTC. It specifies CASSPGQSPNYGYTF.

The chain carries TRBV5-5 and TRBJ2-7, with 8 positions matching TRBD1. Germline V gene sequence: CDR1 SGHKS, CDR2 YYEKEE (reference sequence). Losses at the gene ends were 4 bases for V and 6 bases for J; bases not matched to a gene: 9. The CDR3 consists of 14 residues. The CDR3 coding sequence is TGTGCCAGCAGCCTTGACAGGGGCCTGGGCGAGCAGTACTTC. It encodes CASSLDRGLGEQYF. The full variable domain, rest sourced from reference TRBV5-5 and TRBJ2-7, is DAGVTQSPTHLIKTRGQQVTLRCSPISGHKSVSWYQQVLGQGPQFIFQYYEKEERGRGNFPDRFSARQFPNYSSELNVNALLLGDSALYLCASSLDRGLGEQYFGPGTRLTVT.